These T cell receptor beta chains were read from a single sample in a study of cytomegalovirus exposure and HLA in healthy donors. TCRdb's copy holds only in-frame clones and misses some; the assay was immunoSEQ multiplex PCR. Of 110,000 or so clones listed, roughly 88% were seen once; the top ten hold 3%. The sequencing sample was made of PBMCs. These receptors all come from a woman under 30 in good health and CMV-seronegative. Each CDR3 is given with its conserved first and last residue. A D gene is named only where the DNA matches it firmly. A clone size is listed for some rows: how often the clone was seen (once, few, many), or a class if it is expanded.

clone size	D gene	J gene	V gene	CDR3 protein	CDR3 DNA
.	TRBD1	TRBJ1-5	TRBV6-6	CASRDRFDQPQHF	TGTGCCAGCAGGGACAGGTTCGATCAGCCCCAGCATTTT
once	.	TRBJ1-4	TRBV30	CAWSERQANEKLFF	TGTGCCTGGAGTGAGCGACAGGCCAATGAAAAACTGTTTTTT
.	.	TRBJ2-1	TRBV27	CASSLEGKGVSEQFF	TGTGCCAGCAGTTTAGAAGGTAAAGGGGTCAGTGAGCAGTTCTTC
.	.	TRBJ1-3	TRBV12-5	CASGEDSKGNTIYF	TGTGCTAGTGGTGAGGACAGTAAAGGAAACACCATATATTTT
.	.	TRBJ2-5	TRBV7-8	CASSPAGFTQTQYF	TGTGCCAGCAGCCCCGCAGGGTTCACACAGACCCAGTACTTC
.	.	TRBJ1-1	TRBV4-1	CASSSGRRLMNTEAFF	TGCGCCAGCAGCTCTGGACGGAGGCTAATGAACACTGAAGCTTTCTTT
.	.	TRBJ1-1	TRBV4-2	CASSQDAGSNTEAFF	TGTGCCAGCAGCCAAGATGCAGGGTCGAACACTGAAGCTTTCTTT
.	.	TRBJ1-2	TRBV2	CASIGVGYTF	TGTGCCAGCATCGGGGTCGGCTACACCTTC
.	.	TRBJ1-1	TRBV10-3	CAIASSGTENTEAFF	TGTGCCATCGCTTCTTCCGGGACTGAGAACACTGAAGCTTTCTTT
once	.	TRBJ1-2	TRBV6-5	CASSETGQGDGYTF	TGTGCCAGCAGCGAGACGGGACAAGGGGATGGCTACACCTTC
many	.	TRBJ2-6	TRBV25-1	CASSGEAYNVLTF	TGTGCCAGCAGTGGAGAGGCCTACAACGTCCTGACTTTC
few	TRBD1	TRBJ1-2	TRBV20-1	CRSGQGELSTF	TGCAGATCCGGACAGGGGGAGTTATCCACCTTC
.	.	TRBJ1-1	TRBV7-8	CASSLGQFEAFF	TGTGCCAGCAGCTTAGGGCAGTTTGAAGCTTTCTTT
once	.	TRBJ1-1	TRBV6-1	CASNLSGDTEAFF	TGTGCCAGTAACCTCTCAGGTGACACTGAAGCTTTCTTT
.	.	TRBJ2-7	TRBV10-3	CAISGSTASYEQYF	TGTGCCATCAGTGGTTCGACAGCGTCCTACGAGCAGTACTTC
.	TRBD1	TRBJ1-6	TRBV27	CASSRQGPISYNSPLHF	TGTGCCAGCAGTAGACAGGGGCCTATATCTTATAATTCACCCCTCCACTTT
.	.	TRBJ1-1	TRBV9	CASSVGTSEAFF	TGTGCCAGCAGCGTAGGGACATCTGAAGCTTTCTTT
once	.	TRBJ2-7	TRBV11-2	CASSSLKGYSYEQYF	TGTGCCAGCAGCTCCCTTAAGGGGTACTCCTACGAGCAGTACTTC
.	.	TRBJ2-7	TRBV9	CASSLSFGSSYEQYF	TGTGCCAGCAGCCTTAGCTTCGGAAGCTCCTACGAGCAGTACTTC
.	TRBD1	TRBJ2-7	TRBV4-1	CASSQPGQGSYEQYF	TGCGCCAGCAGCCAACCGGGACAGGGCTCCTACGAGCAGTACTTC
.	TRBD1	TRBJ1-1	TRBV27	CASTRHGQGWMNTEAFF	TGTGCCAGCACCAGACACGGACAGGGATGGATGAACACTGAAGCTTTCTTT
.	.	TRBJ2-1	TRBV5-1	CASSLATGSSYNEQFF	TGCGCCAGCAGCTTGGCTACCGGGAGCTCCTACAATGAGCAGTTCTTC
.	.	TRBJ1-1	TRBV6-1	CASSERLFNPGENTEAFF	TGTGCCAGCAGTGAACGCCTATTCAACCCCGGAGAGAACACTGAAGCTTTCTTT
.	.	TRBJ2-2	TRBV25-1	CASSEKGVYTGELFF	TGTGCCAGCAGTGAGAAGGGGGTGTACACCGGGGAGCTGTTTTTT
.	TRBD2	TRBJ2-2	TRBV4-1	CASSRDIARGAAGELFF	TGCGCCAGCAGCCGAGATATAGCGCGGGGGGCTGCCGGGGAGCTGTTTTTT
.	.	TRBJ2-7	TRBV11-1	CASSTNYYEQYF	TGTGCCAGCAGCACAAACTACTACGAGCAGTACTTC
.	.	TRBJ1-3	TRBV9	CASEGTSGNTIYF	TGTGCCAGCGAAGGGACTTCCGGAAACACCATATATTTT
once	.	TRBJ1-4	TRBV30	CAWTRATPEKLFF	TGTGCCTGGACCCGTGCCACACCCGAAAAACTGTTTTTT
once	TRBD1	TRBJ1-1	TRBV19	CASALAGGTEAFF	TGTGCCAGTGCCCTGGCAGGGGGCACTGAAGCTTTCTTT
.	.	TRBJ1-3	TRBV2	CASSEGAGGNTIYF	TGTGCCAGCAGTGAGGGGGCAGGTGGAAACACCATATATTTT
.	TRBD2	TRBJ2-3	TRBV9	CASSVGGGGTDTQYF	TGTGCCAGCAGCGTCGGGGGGGGAGGCACAGATACGCAGTATTTT
.	TRBD1	TRBJ1-1	TRBV25-1	CASSGTGTGHTEAFF	TGTGCCAGCAGTGGAACCGGGACAGGGCACACTGAAGCTTTCTTT
.	.	TRBJ1-4	TRBV28	CASSFRGRDEKLFF	TGTGCCAGCAGTTTTCGCGGCAGGGATGAAAAACTGTTTTTT
.	TRBD2	TRBJ2-7	TRBV13	CASSSRLAGGHYEQYF	TGTGCCAGCAGCTCTCGACTAGCGGGGGGGCATTACGAGCAGTACTTC
.	.	TRBJ1-2	TRBV5-1	CASSSDSFYGYTF	TGCGCCAGCAGCTCGGACAGCTTCTATGGCTACACCTTC
.	.	TRBJ2-7	TRBV13	CASSFTTRYEQYF	TGTGCCAGCAGCTTTACTACCCGGTACGAGCAGTACTTC
.	.	TRBJ2-2	TRBV19	CASSYAPATGELFF	TGTGCCAGTAGCTACGCACCCGCCACCGGGGAGCTGTTTTTT
.	.	TRBJ1-2	TRBV19	CASSNSGYGYTF	TGTGCCAGTTCCAACTCGGGCTATGGCTACACCTTC
.	.	TRBJ2-5	TRBV27	CASGNRETQYF	TGTGCCAGCGGGAACAGGGAGACCCAGTACTTC
.	TRBD1	TRBJ2-5	TRBV5-1	CASSPGQADQETQYF	TGCGCCAGCAGCCCCGGACAGGCCGACCAAGAGACCCAGTACTTC
.	.	TRBJ2-5	TRBV13	CASSFRGSSGETQYF	TGTGCCAGCAGCTTCCGCGGATCTAGTGGGGAGACCCAGTACTTC
.	TRBD1	TRBJ1-6	TRBV19	CASSWTGRSYNSPLHF	TGTGCCAGTAGCTGGACAGGCCGCTCCTATAATTCACCCCTCCACTTT
.	TRBD2	TRBJ2-1	TRBV7-9	CASSPIAGGKHEQFF	TGTGCCAGCAGCCCGATAGCGGGGGGAAAGCATGAGCAGTTCTTC
.	TRBD1	TRBJ1-1	TRBV11-2	CASSFSDRGFEAFF	TGTGCCAGCAGCTTTAGTGACAGGGGCTTTGAAGCTTTCTTT
.	.	TRBJ1-6	TRBV7-3	CASSLAGSNSPLHF	TGTGCCAGCAGCTTAGCCGGGAGCAACTCACCCCTCCACTTT
.	.	TRBJ1-5	TRBV25-1	CASSGYEWSNQPQHF	TGTGCCAGCAGTGGCTACGAGTGGAGCAATCAGCCCCAGCATTTT
.	.	TRBJ2-1	TRBV9	CASSFQGNEQFF	TGTGCCAGCAGCTTCCAGGGCAATGAGCAGTTCTTC
.	.	TRBJ1-4	TRBV5-6	CASSLFQTVEYEKLFF	TGTGCCAGCAGCTTGTTTCAGACAGTCGAGTATGAAAAACTGTTTTTT
.	TRBD1	TRBJ2-1	TRBV27	CASNTRDRHYNEQFF	TGTGCCAGCAATACACGGGACAGACACTACAATGAGCAGTTCTTC
.	TRBD1	TRBJ1-3	TRBV5-6	CASSGGTGGVVDTIYF	TGTGCCAGCAGCGGTGGGACAGGGGGTGTTGTAGACACCATATATTTT
once	.	TRBJ1-1	TRBV13	CASSLSPDPRGEAFF	TGTGCCAGCAGCTTAAGTCCAGACCCTCGAGGTGAAGCTTTCTTT
once	.	TRBJ1-2	TRBV5-5	CASSLLQVSWDGYTF	TGTGCCAGCAGCTTACTTCAGGTATCCTGGGATGGCTACACCTTC
.	TRBD1	TRBJ1-4	TRBV6-5	CASSRETGSEKLFF	TGTGCCAGCAGCCGCGAGACAGGGTCTGAAAAACTGTTTTTT
.	.	TRBJ2-3	TRBV7-9	CATPRGQLDTQYF	TGTGCCACCCCGCGCGGTCAGCTAGATACGCAGTATTTT
.	.	TRBJ1-1	TRBV28	CASSVRQELNTEAFF	TGTGCCAGCAGTGTAAGACAGGAGTTGAACACTGAAGCTTTCTTT
.	.	TRBJ1-4	TRBV6-5	CASGGQTEVRKTVF	TGTGCCAGCGGTGGACAGACTGAGGTGAGGAAAACTGTTTTT
.	.	TRBJ1-2	TRBV4-1	CASSQSGGYTF	TGCGCCAGCAGCCAATCGGGAGGCTACACCTTC
.	TRBD2	TRBJ2-5	TRBV4-1	CASSRGTSGAQETQYF	TGCGCCAGCAGCCGCGGGACTAGCGGAGCACAAGAGACCCAGTACTTC
.	TRBD1	TRBJ1-6	TRBV7-4	CASSLGGQLPSPLHF	TGTGCCAGCAGCTTAGGGGGACAGTTACCCTCACCCCTCCACTTT